This T cell receptor beta chain was recorded in a study of sequential checkpoint blockade in melanoma. Study context: After nivolumab or ipilimumab alone, about 22 patients had week-13 rebiopsies.

Treatment defined: randomized to nivolumab then ipilimumab (arm A) or the reverse (arm B). Patients had received no earlier DNA-damaging chemotherapy. Sequenced by immunoSEQ multiplex PCR; TCRdb stores in-frame clones only, minus some. The data contain fewer than 2,000 clones, around 20% of them seen just once; the ten biggest clones take up 13%. Looked up from germline, CDR1 is MNHGY and CDR2 is SAAAGT. The V gene lost 2 bases and the J gene lost 8 bases, with 10 bases spanning the gap. The CDR3 is 13 residues long. Source: tumor tissue (inferred from file names), taken from a patient given nivolumab and ipilimumab in sequence. This receptor was identified in a human donor with melanoma. V gene TRBV6-8 combines with J gene TRBJ2-1; D tentatively fits TRBD1 or TRBD2 (5 bases each). In DNA form, the CDR3 reads TGTGCCAGCAGTTACCTTGGGGGTCATGAGCAGTTCTTC. It codes for CASSYLGGHEQFF.